The entry that follows covers one T cell receptor beta chain sequence. The antigen it recognizes is unknown. Base quality data are lacking; no much larger clone is found one base away. The CDR3 regions of human TCRbeta chains were analyzed by immunosequencing. Per the source publication's procedure: TCRs in the repertoires were compared against a reference library of SARS-CoV-2-specific TCRs that had been generated with the MIRA antigen-specificity platform. Breadth was defined as the fraction of unique TCRs that were SARS-CoV-2-associated. Depth was defined as the fraction of total T cells that were SARS-CoV-2-associated. Using the MIRA data, every spike-specific TCR was mapped to the spike region that the TCR reacted to and assigned to either a CD4 or a CD8 class. Log10-transformed breadth and depth values were compared by one-way ANOVA with Sidak's multiple comparisons tests. The table was pulled from immuneACCESS by TCRdb, which kept in-frame rearrangements only. Such tables lose some clones; where checked, under half of the loss comes from unresolved V genes, and the rest has no known cause. V and J calls and clone size are given by that table; D and trimming were obtained from the DNA. The sample table records 80,000 to 100,000 clones; more than 70% of these occur just once. The ten largest clones represent 13% of the sample.

The CDR3 numbers 14 residues from cysteine through phenylalanine. The kept DNA is CDR3 alone, 42 bases in frame from the first base. At the junction V is shortened by 5 bases and J by 1 base, with 10 bases in between. Reading the germline V gene gives CDR1 SGHAT and CDR2 FQNNGV. The sample originates from a study of T cell responses to AZD1222 COVID-19 vaccine (dated by TCRdb to about 2021). About the full investigation: AZD1222 recipients whose second dose came at about 4 weeks and those whose second dose came at about 12 weeks were combined into one group, since spike-specific TCR depth and breadth did not differ between the two schedules. TCR sequencing covered some 250 trial participants: nearly 210 given two doses of AZD1222 and some 25 given two doses of MenACWY control vaccine. Trial participants were enrolled by age into subgroups of 18-55, 56-69 and 70-plus years, and roughly 150, 30 and 60 TCR-sequenced participants, respectively, were included in these subgroups. Study-wide conclusions, independent of this receptor: The whole spike protein was spanned by vaccine-associated CD4 TCRs, and dominant responses were seen in regions 160-218 and 743-854. Participants were mostly white British and included more females than males, and it was suggested by the authors that clonal diversity may have been underestimated. No day 14 peak-response samples were available, so repertoires were characterized only after the peak T cell response. A significant rise in spike-specific TCR breadth and depth was observed after two AZD1222 doses relative to day 0 and relative to MenACWY recipients. Conclusions about previously exposed vaccinees are limited because only five to seven AZD1222 recipients were SARS-CoV-2 seropositive at baseline. Nearly half of unique spike-specific TCRs reportedly recognized epitopes outside regions mutated in the B.1.351 and B.1.1.7 variants. The 56-69-year group was small, and its depth increase did not reach significance, likely because of low power.

Per the publication, the time point label means: baseline before first vaccination. Vaccinee samples came from UK trials COV001 and COV002, including a single-blind randomized controlled phase 2/3 trial of AZD1222 (ChAdOx1 nCoV-19) in healthy adults. For TCRbeta chain sequencing, PBMC samples from trial participants were taken at day 0 and at day 28 after the second dose. The sample was peripheral blood, taken on day 0 of AZD1222 vaccination. The TCR was taken from an adult in good health. The rearrangement combines TRBV11-2 with TRBJ2-3; no D gene is confidently identified. The CDR3 in this case is CASSLRARTDTQYF. The DNA sequence is as follows: TGTGCCAGCAGCCTCCGGGCCCGCACAGATACGCAGTATTTT.